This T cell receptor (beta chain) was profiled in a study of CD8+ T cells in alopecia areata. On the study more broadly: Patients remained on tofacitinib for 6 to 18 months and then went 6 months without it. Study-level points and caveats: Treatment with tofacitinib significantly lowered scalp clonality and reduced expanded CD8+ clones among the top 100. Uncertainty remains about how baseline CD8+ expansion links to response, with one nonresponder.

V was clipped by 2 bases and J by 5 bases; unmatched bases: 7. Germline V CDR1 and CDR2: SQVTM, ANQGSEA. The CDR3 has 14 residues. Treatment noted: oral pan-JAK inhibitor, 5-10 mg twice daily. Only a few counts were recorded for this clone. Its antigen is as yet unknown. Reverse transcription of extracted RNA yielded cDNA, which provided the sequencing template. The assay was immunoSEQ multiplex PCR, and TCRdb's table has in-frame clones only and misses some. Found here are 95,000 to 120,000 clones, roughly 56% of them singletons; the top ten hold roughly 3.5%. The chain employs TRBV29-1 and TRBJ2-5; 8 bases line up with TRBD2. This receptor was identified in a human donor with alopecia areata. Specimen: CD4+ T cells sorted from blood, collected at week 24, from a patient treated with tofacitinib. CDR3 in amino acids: CSVERQSGGETQYF. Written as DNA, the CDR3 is TGCAGCGTTGAAAGGCAGTCGGGGGGGGAGACCCAGTACTTC.